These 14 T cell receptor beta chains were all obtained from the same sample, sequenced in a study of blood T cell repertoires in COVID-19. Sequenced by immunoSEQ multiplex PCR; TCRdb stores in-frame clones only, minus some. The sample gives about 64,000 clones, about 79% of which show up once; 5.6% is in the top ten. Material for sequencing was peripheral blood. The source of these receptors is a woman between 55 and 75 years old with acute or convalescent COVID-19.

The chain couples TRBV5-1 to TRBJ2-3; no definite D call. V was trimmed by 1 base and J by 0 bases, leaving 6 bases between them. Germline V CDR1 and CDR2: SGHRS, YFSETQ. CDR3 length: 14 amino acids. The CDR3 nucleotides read TGCGCCAGCAGCTTGTCTTCTAGCACAGATACGCAGTATTTT. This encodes CASSLSSSTDTQYF.

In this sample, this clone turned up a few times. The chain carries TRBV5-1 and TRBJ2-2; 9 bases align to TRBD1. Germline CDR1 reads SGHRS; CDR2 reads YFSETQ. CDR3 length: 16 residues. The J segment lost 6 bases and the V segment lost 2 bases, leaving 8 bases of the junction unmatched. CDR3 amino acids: CASSLQGAEGAGELFF. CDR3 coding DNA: TGCGCCAGCAGCTTACAGGGGGCTGAAGGTGCCGGGGAGCTGTTTTTT.

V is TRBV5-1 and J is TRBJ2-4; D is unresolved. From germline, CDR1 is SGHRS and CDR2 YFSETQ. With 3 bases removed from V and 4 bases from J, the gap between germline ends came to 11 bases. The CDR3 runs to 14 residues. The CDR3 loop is CASSSPELKNIQYF. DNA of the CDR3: TGCGCCAGCAGCTCCCCGGAGCTAAAAAACATTCAGTACTTC. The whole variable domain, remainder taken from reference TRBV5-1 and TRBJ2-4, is KAGVTQTPRYLIKTRGQQVTLSCSPISGHRSVSWYQQTPGQGLQFLFEYFSETQRNKGNFPGRFSGRQFSNSRSEMNVSTLELGDSALYLCASSSPELKNIQYFGAGTRLSVL.

The CDR3 is CASSLSWGRYNEQFF. The CDR3 bases are TGTGCCAGCAGCTTATCCTGGGGGCGCTACAATGAGCAGTTCTTC. The chain uses TRBV7-9 and TRBJ2-1; the D gene is possibly TRBD1 (6 bases). Between the trimmed V and J ends, which lost 2 bases and 3 bases, there was a span of 11 bases. Germline V gene data show CDR1 as SEHNR and CDR2 as FQNEAQ (reference sequence). The CDR3 has 15 residues.

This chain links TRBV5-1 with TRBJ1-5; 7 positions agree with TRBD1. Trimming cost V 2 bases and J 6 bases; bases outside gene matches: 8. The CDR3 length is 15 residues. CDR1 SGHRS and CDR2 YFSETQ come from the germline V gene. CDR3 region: CASSFDGTEVQPQHF. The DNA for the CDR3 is TGCGCCAGCAGCTTCGATGGGACAGAAGTTCAGCCCCAGCATTTT.

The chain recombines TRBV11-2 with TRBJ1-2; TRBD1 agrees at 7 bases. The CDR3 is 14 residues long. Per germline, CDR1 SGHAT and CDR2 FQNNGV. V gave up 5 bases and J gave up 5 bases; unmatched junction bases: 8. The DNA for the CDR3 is TGTGCCAGCAGCACTCTGACAGGGACTTATGGCTACACCTTC. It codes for CASSTLTGTYGYTF.

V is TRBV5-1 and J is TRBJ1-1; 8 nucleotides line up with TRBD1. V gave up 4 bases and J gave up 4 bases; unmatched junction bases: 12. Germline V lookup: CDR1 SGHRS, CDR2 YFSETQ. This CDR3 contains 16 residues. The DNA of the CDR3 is TGCGCCAGCAGCGACCCTCCGACAGGGGATGGCACTGAAGCTTTCTTT. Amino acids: CASSDPPTGDGTEAFF.

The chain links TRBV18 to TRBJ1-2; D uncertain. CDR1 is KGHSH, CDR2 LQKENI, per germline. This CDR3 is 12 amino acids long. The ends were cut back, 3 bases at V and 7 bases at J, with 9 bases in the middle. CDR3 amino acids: CASSPLGSGYTF. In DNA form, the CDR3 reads TGTGCCAGCTCACCCCTTGGGAGTGGCTACACCTTC.

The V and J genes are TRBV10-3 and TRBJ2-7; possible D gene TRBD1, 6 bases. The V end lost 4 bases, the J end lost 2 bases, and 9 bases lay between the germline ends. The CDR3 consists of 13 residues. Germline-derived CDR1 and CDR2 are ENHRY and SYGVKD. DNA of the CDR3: TGTGCCATCAGTGGGACAGCCACCTACGAGCAGTACTTC. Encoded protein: CAISGTATYEQYF.

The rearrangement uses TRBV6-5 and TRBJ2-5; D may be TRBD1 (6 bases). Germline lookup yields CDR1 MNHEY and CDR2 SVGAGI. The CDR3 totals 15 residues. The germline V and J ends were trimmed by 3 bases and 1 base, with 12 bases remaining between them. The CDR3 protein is CASSYRRGSQETQYF. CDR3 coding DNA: TGTGCCAGCAGTTATCGCAGGGGATCCCAAGAGACCCAGTACTTC.

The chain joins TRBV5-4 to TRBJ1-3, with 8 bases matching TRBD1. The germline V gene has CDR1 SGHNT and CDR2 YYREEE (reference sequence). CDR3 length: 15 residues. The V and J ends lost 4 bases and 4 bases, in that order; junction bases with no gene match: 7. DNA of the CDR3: TGTGCCAGCAGCCCCGGGGCAGGGGGCGGAAACACCATATATTTT. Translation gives CASSPGAGGGNTIYF.

The CDR3: CSVGLGAGQPQHF. In nucleotides, the CDR3 is TGCAGCGTTGGGTTGGGGGCAGGTCAGCCCCAGCATTTT. The V call is TRBV29-1, the J call TRBJ1-5; possible D gene TRBD1, 6 bases. V lost 4 bases and J 6 bases, leaving 13 bases between the germline ends. The CDR3 is made up of 13 amino acids. In germline, CDR1 is SQVTM, CDR2 ANQGSEA.

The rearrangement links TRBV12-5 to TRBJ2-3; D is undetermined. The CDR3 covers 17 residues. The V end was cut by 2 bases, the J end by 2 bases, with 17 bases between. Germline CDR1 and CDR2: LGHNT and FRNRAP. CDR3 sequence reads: CASGLHSSPHSTDTQYF. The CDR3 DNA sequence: TGTGCTAGTGGTTTGCATTCGTCTCCGCACTCCACAGATACGCAGTATTTT.

The CDR3 DNA reads as TGTGCCAGCAGCCTTGACGGACTAGCGGGGGGAGAGACCCAGTACTTC. Translating gives CASSLDGLAGGETQYF. The chain has TRBV7-9 and TRBJ2-5; TRBD2 aligns across 14 bases. The CDR3 runs 16 residues. V shed 5 bases and J 4 bases; nucleotides not matched to a gene: 6. Germline CDR1 SEHNR, CDR2 FQNEAQ (reference sequence).